This T cell receptor beta chain was captured by sequencing in a study of cytomegalovirus exposure and HLA in healthy donors (TCRdb year 2017). Some background on the complete study: According to an earlier analysis of 587 of the donors, some 180 million T cells yielded some 120 million unique TCR beta sequences and 276 Gb of sequence data. All discovery cohort repertoires had been generated using a single sequencing platform. In a later analysis, previously published TCR beta repertoires from 666 donors were re-analyzed and high-resolution HLA genotyping was added so that TCR occurrence patterns could be studied. In addition to the first cohort of approximately 670 subjects, a separate validation cohort of 120 different subjects was used. Roughly five DR-DQ haplotypes were handled as single units for association and clustering, since linkage in the cohort was strong. Roughly 300 gigabases of sequencing data and around 88 million unique TCR sequences made up an early release that covered several hundred HLA-typed donors. Genome-wide SNP genotypes for about 65% of the 666 donors were used in a later genetic analysis, which treated that subset as a discovery cohort. High-throughput TCR immunosequencing, statistical association of individual TCRs with disease status, and machine learning were combined to predict cytomegalovirus infection status. Rather than using new phenotypic data, the later analysis identified candidate immune exposures from TCR beta sequences and from how often those sequences occurred across donors. The number of typed donors differed by locus: about 620-640 for A, B, C, DRB1 and DQB1; some 500 for DQA1; 606 for DPA1; and some 450 for DPB1. Alongside the repertoire data, information on donor age, sex, ethnicity and CMV serostatus was compiled. An earlier analysis of roughly 580 of the donors used high-throughput TCR beta sequencing to judge whether each TCR beta V gene segment behaved as functional or pseudogenic. Among roughly 400 genotyped donors of the cohort, an average of about 220,000 unique TCR beta nucleotide sequences was sequenced per donor, of which about 20% were non-productive. The T cell repertoires of 550 to 850 subjects were profiled by immunosequencing and related to cytomegalovirus serostatus. Both class I and class II loci were covered by HLA typing, at four-digit resolution. The aim of the study was to test whether cataloging public T cell receptors could identify signatures of past pathogen exposure. Of the roughly 400 genotyped donors, 81% were placed in the genetic ancestry cluster associated with self-reported Caucasian donors.

For this clone: Its antigen remains unidentified. Qualities for individual bases were not recorded, and no much larger clone is one base off.

Library preparation employed the immunoSEQ multiplex PCR assay. A mixture of 60 forward primers for TCR Vbeta segments and 13 reverse primers for TCR Jbeta segments was used in the multiplex PCR. The CDR3 region of rearranged TCR beta genes was amplified from genomic DNA by a multiplex PCR assay. The Illumina HiSeq System was used to sequence the amplified TCR beta libraries as 87-base-pair reads. The paper's data handling went like this. A later analysis counted tens of millions of unique TCR beta chains across the 550 to 750 repertoires, and some 11 million of these chains were shared by at least two donors. A nearest-neighbor algorithm error-corrected the raw reads and collapsed the reads into unique sequences, merging closely related sequences to remove PCR and sequencing errors. Alignment of CDR3 sequences to IMGT reference sequences was used to assign V, D and J gene segments. Each retained sequence needed at least a six-nucleotide match to both a V gene segment and a J gene segment. Rearrangements were classified as productive when the CDR3 lacked stop codons and remained in frame with V and J, and all other rearrangements were classified as non-productive. Following IMGT convention, CDR3 was defined as the stretch from the second conserved V-encoded cysteine up to the conserved J-encoded phenylalanine. The earlier analysis of approximately 590 of the donors excluded any sequence lacking an unambiguous match to a single V gene segment. An earlier analysis of some 500 of the donors classified V segments as functional when productive rearrangements were above 56.7% and as segregating when the standard deviation between donors was above 5%. A statistical classification framework was developed to diagnose cytomegalovirus status using the catalog of TCR beta chain sequences. A later analysis assigned V and J genes by comparing TCR nucleotide sequences with IMGT/GENE-DB human TR gene sequences. The TCRdist pipeline was used in a later analysis to assign CDR3 sequences and most-parsimonious VDJ recombination scenarios. In a later analysis, every TCR beta chain was defined by the combination of its CDR3 amino acid sequence and its V-gene family, and reads without a unique V-gene family were dropped. A later analysis removed roughly 590 highly shared, low-generation-probability nucleotide sequences to deal with suspected cross-contamination and a sequencing artifact. A later analysis calculated a clonal expansion index for each public chain from normalized within-repertoire ranks of inferred template counts. In a later analysis, generation probabilities were computed with a VDJ recombination model fitted to out-of-frame rearrangements, and the resulting probabilities were checked against IGoR. In a later analysis, hypergeometric tests were used to score TCR-TCR, TCR-HLA and TCR-CMV co-occurrence, with a repertoire-size bias correction applied to TCR pairs. A later analysis estimated false discovery rates by permuting HLA or CMV assignments 20 times. A later analysis grouped co-occurring TCRs with DBSCAN, adding TCRdist sequence similarity when clustering within HLA-allele-positive subsets. Repertoires with fewer than 30,000 or more than 120,000 public chains, plus five repertoires with anomalous nucleotide sharing, were excluded from co-occurrence clustering. Drawn from immuneACCESS, this table holds only the in-frame rearrangements with V and J called that TCRdb kept. Clones are partly lost; checked studies trace under half to an unresolved V gene and leave the rest unexplained. V and J calls and clone size are those listed in that table; D and trimming were worked out from the DNA. This sample holds under 150,000 clones; over 70% were observed only once. The top ten clonotypes cover 4.5% to 6.5% of the sample.

V ends up 4 bases short and J 0 bases short, with an unmatched junction base count of 9. From the cysteine through the phenylalanine, the CDR3 covers 16 amino acids. The entry retains the CDR3 DNA only, 48 bases that are in frame from base 1. CDR1 and CDR2 were assigned from the germline V gene as MGHRA and YSYEKL. What the research found in general, with its limitations: The authors suggested that the approach could potentially be extended to other disease states and immunological phenotypes. A later genetic analysis associated a missense DCLRE1C variant with V-gene and J-gene trimming of TCR beta chains, and an independent cohort replicated the association. A total of roughly 160 TCR beta chains were listed by the study as associated with cytomegalovirus. Cytomegalovirus status was reported to be diagnosed by the classifier with high specificity and sensitivity in both the original and validation cohorts. In an earlier analysis of some 540 of the donors, most TCR beta V segments appeared in productive rearrangements about 87% or about 30% of the time, broadly matching IMGT annotations. In a later analysis, over 15,000 TCR beta sequences were associated with specific HLA alleles at a false discovery rate of 0.05. A further reported finding was that TCR beta sequences accurately predicted the HLA-A and HLA-B alleles for most subjects in the first cohort. Most TCR sequences were observed very rarely across donors, whereas some public TCRs were present in many individuals. When HLA alleles, especially DR and DQ, strongly co-occurred, attributing TCR associations to individual alleles was difficult. In a later analysis, TCR association rates were found to vary across HLA loci, with the most associated TCRs seen for DRB1 alleles and the fewest for HLA-C alleles. The earlier analysis of nearly 600 of the donors excluded 15 to 20 rarely observed V segments, including chromosome 9 orphons, because counts were too low. In a later analysis, several top co-occurrence clusters were reported to appear linked to parvovirus B19, influenza, CMV and Epstein-Barr virus. A cluster of highly shared sequence variants was judged likely to be a technical artifact of the sequencing pipeline. The cohort was sequenced for TCR beta chains only, and without alpha or paired-chain data the features that could be detected were limited. Most CMV-associated TCR beta chains appeared to be HLA-restricted in a later analysis, and the HLA associations seemed to be driven largely by CMV exposure. In a later analysis, HLA-associated TCR beta chains showed more clonal expansion and lower generation probabilities than non-associated chains that were equally common. CMV serostatus was the only immune exposure information available for the cohort. Compared with the approximately 670-donor mean, donors in an Asian-associated ancestry cluster had fewer N-insertions in productive TCRs, according to a later genetic analysis. Linkage disequilibrium might explain the correlated functional status among segregating V segments, but an unknown experimental factor could not be ruled out. HLA typing was unavailable for some donors at each locus, so association tests used only the typed subset. The presence/absence analyses assumed that sequencing depth was roughly uniform across donors, and that assumption may not be true. The 87-base-pair reads could not distinguish some IMGT-functional V segments, including TRBV6-2 and TRBV6-3, so those segments were excluded. In vitro tests confirmed that three of the cytomegalovirus-associated TCR beta chains recognize cytomegalovirus antigens.

In total, 600 or so healthy bone marrow donors made up the cohort. All cohort members were sampled while nominally healthy, although unrecorded immune exposures were likely present. The donor was CMV seronegative and belonged to the group of 352 seronegative cohort members. Each donor provided a peripheral blood sample, and peripheral blood mononuclear cells were used for TCR beta sequencing. The Qiagen DNeasy Blood Extraction Kit was used to extract genomic DNA from the blood cell samples. The source is a male donor in good health and CMV-seronegative. Recombination joined TRBV4-1 with TRBJ2-7; a stretch of 7 junction bases matches TRBD1. Sequencing was carried out using PBMCs. The CDR3 sequence is CASSPLPGTASYEQYF. The DNA sequence reads TGCGCCAGCAGCCCCCTCCCAGGGACAGCCTCCTACGAGCAGTACTTC.